This T cell receptor (beta chain) stems from a study of Graves' ophthalmopathy and Graves' hyperthyroidism. Study conclusions and caveats: Blood samples also showed most expanded thyroid clonotypes exceeding 0.001 frequency.

In regard to this clonotype: Its target is unknown.

TCR beta CDR3 amplification used RNA transcripts. In the first round, RT-PCR was carried out with HTBI primers, and a multiplex PCR formed the second round. TCRdb reanalysed the multiplex PCR reads using MiXCR and keeps one entry per CDR3 protein. The sample carries about 740,000 distinct CDR3 sequences, 35% to 50% recorded once. Under 3 months in duration, the ophthalmopathy in affected donors had moderate-to-severe activity, CAS ≥3 and NOSPECS ≥4. Other autoimmune disease, uncontrolled infection, pregnancy and lactation led to exclusion. With V trimmed by 7 bases and J by 5 bases, 11 bases remained unmatched. This CDR3 is built from 16 residues. The germline V gene has CDR1 SNHLY and CDR2 FYNNEI.

Material for sequencing was peripheral blood. The TCR sequence derives from an adult man with Graves' ophthalmopathy. This chain links TRBV2 with TRBJ2-5, with 12 bases matching TRBD2. The CDR3 DNA sequence: TGTGCCAGCAAGACTAGCGGGAGTCGAATTAGGGAGACCCAGTACTTC. This sequence encodes CASKTSGSRIRETQYF.